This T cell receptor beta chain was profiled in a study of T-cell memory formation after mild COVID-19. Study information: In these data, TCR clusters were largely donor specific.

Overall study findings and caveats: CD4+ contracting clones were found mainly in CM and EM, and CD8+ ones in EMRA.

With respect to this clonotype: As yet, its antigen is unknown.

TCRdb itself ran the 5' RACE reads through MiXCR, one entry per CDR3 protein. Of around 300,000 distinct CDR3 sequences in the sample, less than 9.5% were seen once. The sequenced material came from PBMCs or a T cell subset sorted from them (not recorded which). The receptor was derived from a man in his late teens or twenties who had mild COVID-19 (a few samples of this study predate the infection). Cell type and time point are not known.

The CDR3 region is CASIGEARSRDEQFF. Here the CDR3 DNA reads TGTGCCAGCATCGGGGAGGCCCGATCACGCGATGAGCAGTTCTTC. The V call is TRBV7-9, the J call TRBJ2-1, with D perhaps matching TRBD2 (6 bases). The CDR3 covers 15 residues. V gave up 7 bases and J gave up 8 bases, with 21 bases separating them. Germline CDR1 SEHNR, CDR2 FQNEAQ (reference sequence).